Listed below are T cell receptor beta chains from one sample, sequenced in a study of cytomegalovirus exposure and HLA in healthy donors. Sequenced by immunoSEQ multiplex PCR; TCRdb stores in-frame clones only, minus some. The sample yields around 150,000 clones, roughly 78% seen once. Sequencing input: PBMCs. These TCRs come from a man in his fifties or sixties in good health and CMV-seropositive. Each CDR3 is given with its conserved first and last residue. Fields, in order: J gene, clone size, V gene, CDR3 protein. Some rows have no size entry. The others give once, few or many, or a class for an expanded clone.

j_gene: TRBJ2-3
abundance: .
v_gene: TRBV5-1
CDR3aa: CASSLGLAGIADTQYF

j_gene: TRBJ1-2
abundance: .
v_gene: TRBV2
CDR3aa: CASSEEAAGVSYGYTF

j_gene: TRBJ2-5
abundance: .
v_gene: TRBV5-4
CDR3aa: CASSFGGRQETQYF

j_gene: TRBJ2-5
abundance: once
v_gene: TRBV10-3
CDR3aa: CAIRRTGAQETQYF

j_gene: TRBJ2-5
abundance: .
v_gene: TRBV7-9
CDR3aa: CASSPGTSGSIETQYF

j_gene: TRBJ2-7
abundance: .
v_gene: TRBV11-2
CDR3aa: CASSPSGGAFSSYEQYF

j_gene: TRBJ1-1
abundance: .
v_gene: TRBV13
CDR3aa: CASSLTRGEAFF

j_gene: TRBJ1-1
abundance: .
v_gene: TRBV6-5
CDR3aa: CASMPTVMNTEAFF

j_gene: TRBJ2-1
abundance: many
v_gene: TRBV6-4
CDR3aa: CASSDAAGGGNEQFF

j_gene: TRBJ1-1
abundance: few
v_gene: TRBV12-5
CDR3aa: CASGLHRGFGVNTEAFF

j_gene: TRBJ2-3
abundance: once
v_gene: TRBV7-3
CDR3aa: CASSFTGNTDTQYF

j_gene: TRBJ2-5
abundance: .
v_gene: TRBV6-4
CDR3aa: CASSEGESGSETQYF

j_gene: TRBJ2-7
abundance: .
v_gene: TRBV11-2
CDR3aa: CASSFRRQSYEQYF

j_gene: TRBJ2-5
abundance: .
v_gene: TRBV5-4
CDR3aa: CASSSGQGKGETQYF

j_gene: TRBJ2-7
abundance: .
v_gene: TRBV14
CDR3aa: CASSRDQTRPYEQYF

j_gene: TRBJ2-1
abundance: .
v_gene: TRBV10-1
CDR3aa: CASSGGQGSISEGAQFF